One sample yielded the 13 T cell receptor beta chains listed below, sequenced in a study of early T cells in non-severe SARS-CoV-2 infection. TCRdb re-called the 5' RACE reads with MiXCR, one entry per CDR3 protein. The profile covers fewer than 40,000 distinct CDR3 sequences, with approximately 5.2% appearing a single time and 3.5% taken by the ten largest. The specimen was whole blood. All receptors derive from an adult who was a healthcare worker with PCR-confirmed SARS-CoV-2 infection or an uninfected control (not recorded which).

The table lists this clonotype with many counts. The rearrangement links TRBV18 to TRBJ2-1; D unresolved. Trimming cost V 4 bases and J 9 bases, with 7 bases left between them. Germline CDR1 and CDR2: KGHSH and LQKENI. CDR3 length equals 11 residues. CDR3 nucleotide sequence: TGTGCCAGCTCACGAGCCCCTGAGCAGTTCTTC. It codes for CASSRAPEQFF.

This clonotype was seen ten or more times. The chain has TRBV4-1 and TRBJ2-1; 11 bases line up with TRBD1. Per the germline V gene, CDR1 is MGHRA and CDR2 is YSYEKL. This CDR3 region has 16 residues. The V gene end was trimmed by 0 bases and the J gene end by 10 bases; junction bases not matched to a gene: 8. This CDR3 is CASSQDTGQGAREQFF. The CDR3 DNA follows: TGCGCCAGCAGCCAAGATACCGGACAGGGGGCTCGAGAGCAGTTCTTC.

The sample holds a few counts of this clonotype. This chain joins TRBV10-2 and TRBJ2-7; 10 bases are a match to TRBD2. CDR3 size: 14 residues. Trimming cost V 8 bases and J 0 bases; bases outside gene matches: 4. CDR1 WSHSY and CDR2 SAAADI come from the germline V gene. The CDR3 loop reads CASGASGSSYEQYF. CDR3 nucleotides: TGCGCCAGCGGGGCTAGCGGGAGCTCCTACGAGCAGTACTTC.

Ten or more counts support this clonotype. J is TRBJ1-1 and V is TRBV11-2, with 9 bases identical to TRBD1. This CDR3 is 14 amino acids long. In germline, CDR1 is SGHAT, CDR2 FQNNGV. The junction had 8 bases not matched to a gene; V was cut back by 5 bases and J by 7 bases. CDR3 coding DNA: TGTGCCAGCAGCATACCGGGACAGGGTGTTGAAGCTTTCTTT. Translation: CASSIPGQGVEAFF.

This clonotype was found a few times. The rearrangement links TRBV2 to TRBJ2-1, with D possibly being TRBD2 (5 bases). Germline values: CDR1 SNHLY, CDR2 FYNNEI. The V gene lost 4 bases and the J gene lost 5 bases, with 15 bases spanning the gap. The CDR3 is made up of 15 amino acids. This CDR3 reads CASSVPSRGHNEQFF. CDR3 bases: TGTGCCAGCAGTGTCCCCTCCCGCGGGCACAATGAGCAGTTCTTC.

The rearrangement joins TRBV10-1 to TRBJ2-7; 10 bases match TRBD2. The J segment lost 1 base and the V segment lost 9 bases, leaving 3 bases of the junction unmatched. Germline loops: CDR1 WNHNN, CDR2 SYGVQD (reference sequence). This CDR3 is built from 13 residues. The CDR3 spells CASSSGGSYEQYF. CDR3 bases: TGCGCCAGTTCTAGCGGGGGATCCTACGAGCAGTACTTC.

This clonotype turned up a few times. The V and J genes are TRBV3-1 and TRBJ2-1; 15 positions match TRBD2. The germline gives CDR1 LGHDT, CDR2 YNNKEL (reference sequence). This CDR3 comprises 21 residues. The J segment lost 0 bases and the V segment lost 6 bases, leaving 15 bases of the junction unmatched. For the CDR3, the DNA is TGTGCCAGCAGTCAGCCGCCGGGACTAGCGGGAGGACGAAACTCCTACAATGAGCAGTTCTTC. This translates into CASSQPPGLAGGRNSYNEQFF.

The V gene is TRBV11-2, the J gene TRBJ2-1; TRBD2 might be the D (6 bases). This CDR3 is 14 amino acids long. With 5 bases removed from V and 7 bases from J, the gap between germline ends came to 15 bases. Germline-derived CDR1 and CDR2 are SGHAT and FQNNGV. CDR3 loop: CASSRQTSYNEQFF. In DNA, the CDR3 is TGTGCCAGCAGCAGACAAACTAGCTATAATGAGCAGTTCTTC.

This clonotype was counted a few times. V is TRBV7-3 and J is TRBJ2-3; a possible D gene is TRBD1 (6 bases). Germline CDR1 SGHTA, CDR2 FQGTGA. V lost 6 bases, J lost 4 bases, and 14 bases lay in between. There are 14 residues in the CDR3. CDR3 coding DNA: TGTGCCAGCAGTCAGGGGTCTACCGCAGATACGCAGTATTTT. Its translation is CASSQGSTADTQYF.

Turning to this clonotype: A much larger clone lies a single base off, so this may be a read error. The rearrangement uses TRBV5-4 and TRBJ2-3, with 8 bases matching TRBD2. The trim removed 3 bases at V and 2 bases at J, leaving 11 bases unmatched. This CDR3 comprises 17 residues. Germline CDR1 and CDR2: SGHNT and YYREEE (reference sequence). In nucleotides, the CDR3 is TGTGCCAGCAGCTCCTGCGGAGCGGGAGATAACACAGATACGCAGTATTTT. It is translated as CASSSCGAGDNTDTQYF.

This clonotype was observed a few times. The chain links TRBV4-1 to TRBJ2-5; possibly TRBD1 or TRBD2 for D (5 bases each). The germline V gene encodes CDR1 MGHRA and CDR2 YSYEKL. The CDR3 runs to 15 residues. Deletions cut 4 bases from V and 0 bases from J, with 12 bases between. The CDR3 is CASSPAEGDQETQYF. Here the CDR3 DNA reads TGCGCCAGCAGCCCAGCGGAAGGGGACCAAGAGACCCAGTACTTC.

Concerning this clonotype itself: Being one base from a much bigger clone, this may be a read error. Lacking the conserved final phenylalanine or tryptophan, this CDR3 likely reflects a read error. The rearrangement uses TRBV10-3 and TRBJ1-2; 7 bases map to TRBD1. V shed 4 bases, J shed 3 bases, and the junction held 5 bases outside the gene matches. The CDR3 has 14 amino acids. CDR1 ENHRY and CDR2 SYGVKD come from the germline V gene. CDR3 sequence: CAISGERGHYGYTS. CDR3 in DNA: TGTGCCATCAGTGGCGAGAGGGGGCACTATGGCTACACCTCC.

This clonotype was picked up many times. The V and J genes are TRBV18 and TRBJ2-1; D is ambiguous. This CDR3 spans 15 amino acids. Trimming took 8 bases from V and 5 from J, leaving 19 bases between them. Germline CDR1 and CDR2: KGHSH and LQKENI. In DNA, the CDR3 is TGTGCCAGCCGGGCTACTTATGGCGGAGACAATGAGCAGTTCTTC. Protein sequence: CASRATYGGDNEQFF.